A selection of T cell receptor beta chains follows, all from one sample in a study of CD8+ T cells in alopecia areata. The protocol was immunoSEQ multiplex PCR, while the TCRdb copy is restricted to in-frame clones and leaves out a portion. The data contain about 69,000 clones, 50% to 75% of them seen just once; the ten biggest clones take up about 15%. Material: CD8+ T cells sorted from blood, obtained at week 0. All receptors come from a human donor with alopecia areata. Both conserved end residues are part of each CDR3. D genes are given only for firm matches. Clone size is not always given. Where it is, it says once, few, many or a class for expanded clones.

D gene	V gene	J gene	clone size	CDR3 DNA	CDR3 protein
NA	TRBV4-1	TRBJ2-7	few	TGCGCCAGCAGCCAAGAGGACGCGGGCACCTACGAGCAGTACTTC	CASSQEDAGTYEQYF
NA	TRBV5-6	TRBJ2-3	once	TGTGCCAGCAGCTTGGTCAGGATAATCACAGATACGCAGTATTTT	CASSLVRIITDTQYF
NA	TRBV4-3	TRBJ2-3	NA	TGCGCCAGCAGCCCCTCGAACTCGCCCCGCACAGATACGCAGTATTTT	CASSPSNSPRTDTQYF
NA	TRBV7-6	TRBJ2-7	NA	TGTGCCAGCAGCTTAACTAGTAACTACGAGCAGTACTTC	CASSLTSNYEQYF
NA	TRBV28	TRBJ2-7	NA	TGTGCCAGCACAGAATCAGCCTACGAGCAGTACTTC	CASTESAYEQYF
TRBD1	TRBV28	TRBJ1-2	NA	TGTGCCAGCAGTGCAACCGGGACAGTCCTTTATGGCTACACCTTC	CASSATGTVLYGYTF
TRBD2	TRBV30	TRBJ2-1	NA	TGTGCCTGGAGTGACGGGACTAACAATGAGCAGTTCTTC	CAWSDGTNNEQFF
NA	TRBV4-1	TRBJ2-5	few	TGCGCCAGCAGCCAAGTGGACAGTAATCAAGAGACCCAGTACTTC	CASSQVDSNQETQYF
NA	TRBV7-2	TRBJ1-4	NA	TGTGCCAGCAGCTTTACAGGGCTGGATGAAAAACTGTTTTTT	CASSFTGLDEKLFF
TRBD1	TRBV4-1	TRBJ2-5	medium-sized	TGCGCCAGCAGCCTTGGGACAGGGGAAGAGACCCAGTACTTC	CASSLGTGEETQYF
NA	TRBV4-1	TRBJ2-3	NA	TGCGCCAGCAGCCAGGGTGCAGATACGCAGTATTTT	CASSQGADTQYF
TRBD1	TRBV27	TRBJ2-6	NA	TGTGCCAGCAGTTCTCTAACGACAGGGGTCTCTGGGGCCAACGTCCTGACTTTC	CASSSLTTGVSGANVLTF
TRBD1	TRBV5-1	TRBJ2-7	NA	TGCGCCAGCAGCTTGGGAGGGGGCTACTCCTACGAGCAGTACTTC	CASSLGGGYSYEQYF
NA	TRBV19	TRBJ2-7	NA	TGTGCCAGTAGTAGCGGGAACTCCTACGAGCAGTACTTC	CASSSGNSYEQYF
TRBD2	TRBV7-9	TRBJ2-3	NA	TGTGCCAGCAGCTTTCGCCTAGCGGGGGTCACAGATACGCAGTATTTT	CASSFRLAGVTDTQYF
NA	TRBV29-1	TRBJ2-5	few	TGCAGCGTTGAAGGGGCTTTAGCGTTACAAGAGACCCAGTACTTC	CSVEGALALQETQYF
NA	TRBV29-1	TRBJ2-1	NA	TGCAGCGTCGGTGGGCTAGCGAACTACAATGAGCAGTTCTTC	CSVGGLANYNEQFF
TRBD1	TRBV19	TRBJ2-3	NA	TGTGCCAGTAGTAGGGGACAGGGATCCGATACGCAGTATTTT	CASSRGQGSDTQYF
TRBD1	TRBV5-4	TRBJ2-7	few	TGTGCCAGCAGCCCGGAAGGACAGGGATTATCCTACGAGCAGTACTTC	CASSPEGQGLSYEQYF
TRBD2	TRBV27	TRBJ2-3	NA	TGTGCCAGCAGGGTGCTAGCGGGGGTGAATACGCAGTATTTT	CASRVLAGVNTQYF
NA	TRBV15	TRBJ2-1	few	TGTGCCACCAGCTATATATCGGGTGAGCAGTTCTTC	CATSYISGEQFF
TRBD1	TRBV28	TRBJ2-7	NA	TGTGCCAGCAGTGACAGGGGGGACTACGAGCAGTACTTC	CASSDRGDYEQYF
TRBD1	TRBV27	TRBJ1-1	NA	TGTGCCAGCAGTATGGGACAGGGAATCAACACTGAAGCTTTCTTT	CASSMGQGINTEAFF
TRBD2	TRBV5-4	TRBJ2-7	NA	TGTGCCAGCAGCTTGGGGCAACTAGCGGCGACCTACGAGCAGTACTTC	CASSLGQLAATYEQYF
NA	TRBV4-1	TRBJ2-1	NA	TGCGCCAGCAGCCAAGAGAGGGCCCAGCCTGAGCAGTTCTTC	CASSQERAQPEQFF
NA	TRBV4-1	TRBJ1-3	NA	TGCGCCAGCAGCCAAGATCCGCAGTCTGGAAACACCATATATTTT	CASSQDPQSGNTIYF
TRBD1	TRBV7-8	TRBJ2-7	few	TGTGCCAGCAGCTTAGCCGGGACAGGGCTCGAGCAGTACTTC	CASSLAGTGLEQYF
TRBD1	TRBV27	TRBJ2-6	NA	TGTGCCAGCAGTCCCCAGACAGGGGGCAGTGGGGCCAACGTCCTGACTTTC	CASSPQTGGSGANVLTF
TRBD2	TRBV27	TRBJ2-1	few	TGTGCCAGCACCCCTGGGGCTAGCGGGAGGAATGAGCAGTTCTTC	CASTPGASGRNEQFF
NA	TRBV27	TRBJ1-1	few	TGTGCCATCCCTTGGGGTAGGATGCGCACTGAAGCTTTCTTT	CAIPWGRMRTEAFF
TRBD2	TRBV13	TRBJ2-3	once	TGTGCCAGCAGCCGAGACCCGGGACTAGCGGTGGAGGGAGATACGCAGTATTTT	CASSRDPGLAVEGDTQYF
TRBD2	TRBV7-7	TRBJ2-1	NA	TGTGCCAGCAGCCCGTTAGCGGGGGGCTCCAACAATGAGCAGTTCTTC	CASSPLAGGSNNEQFF
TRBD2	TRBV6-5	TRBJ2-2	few	TGTGCCAGCAGTTACTGGACTAGCGGGAGTACCGGGGAGCTGTTTTTT	CASSYWTSGSTGELFF
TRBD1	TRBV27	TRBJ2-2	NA	TGTGCCAGCAGTTTATTGGGGACAGAGACCGGGGAGCTGTTTTTT	CASSLLGTETGELFF
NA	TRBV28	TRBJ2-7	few	TGTGCCAGCAGTTTACAGGGTAACGAGCAGTACTTC	CASSLQGNEQYF
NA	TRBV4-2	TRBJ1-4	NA	TGTGCCAGCAGCCCCCGGTGGAGTTGGCACGAAAAACTGTTTTTT	CASSPRWSWHEKLFF
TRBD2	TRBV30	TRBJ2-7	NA	TGTGCCTGGAACGTAGCGGGAGTGGGCGAGCAGTACTTC	CAWNVAGVGEQYF
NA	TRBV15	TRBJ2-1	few	TGTGCCACCAGAGGTCTCCGAACAGCTTACAATGAGCAGTTCTTC	CATRGLRTAYNEQFF
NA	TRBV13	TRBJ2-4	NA	TGTGCCAGCAGCCCGGACACCTCTGAGGACATTCAGTACTTC	CASSPDTSEDIQYF
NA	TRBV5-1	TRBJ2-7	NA	TGCGCCAGCAGCTTCGGCGGAGGGGACGAGCAGTACTTC	CASSFGGGDEQYF
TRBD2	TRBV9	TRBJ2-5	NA	TGTGCCAGCAGCAAAGCGGGGGGAGACCAAGAGACCCAGTACTTC	CASSKAGGDQETQYF
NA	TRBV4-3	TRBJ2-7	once	TGCGCCAGCAGCCAAGAGGGTCCCGGCGCGTACAGCTCCTACGAGCAGTACTTC	CASSQEGPGAYSSYEQYF
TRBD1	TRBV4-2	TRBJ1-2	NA	TGTGCCAGCAGCCAAGTAGGACAGGGTGACTATGGCTACACCTTC	CASSQVGQGDYGYTF
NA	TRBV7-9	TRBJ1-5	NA	TGTGCCAGCAGCGGAACACGGGATAGCAATCAGCCCCAGCATTTT	CASSGTRDSNQPQHF
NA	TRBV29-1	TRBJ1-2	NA	TGCAGCGTAAAGGGACAACTGGGTGGCTACACCTTC	CSVKGQLGGYTF
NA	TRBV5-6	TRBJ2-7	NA	TGTGCCAGCAGCTTCGGGACTTACTCTTCCTACGAGCAGTACTTC	CASSFGTYSSYEQYF
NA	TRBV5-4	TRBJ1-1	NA	TGTGCCAGCGTTCGGGGGACTGAAGCTTTCTTT	CASVRGTEAFF
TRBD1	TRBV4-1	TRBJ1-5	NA	TGCGCCAGCAGCCAAGGACAGGGCCCCCAGCCCCAGCATTTT	CASSQGQGPQPQHF
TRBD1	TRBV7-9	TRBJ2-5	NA	TGTGCCAGCAGCTTCAGATTTGACAGGGCCCAGGAGACCCAGTACTTC	CASSFRFDRAQETQYF
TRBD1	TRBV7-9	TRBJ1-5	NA	TGTGCCAGCAGCTTAGGACAGGGCGGCCAGCCCCAGCATTTT	CASSLGQGGQPQHF
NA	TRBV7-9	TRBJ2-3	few	TGTGCCAGCAGCTTAGGGCACAGCGGCACAGATACGCAGTATTTT	CASSLGHSGTDTQYF